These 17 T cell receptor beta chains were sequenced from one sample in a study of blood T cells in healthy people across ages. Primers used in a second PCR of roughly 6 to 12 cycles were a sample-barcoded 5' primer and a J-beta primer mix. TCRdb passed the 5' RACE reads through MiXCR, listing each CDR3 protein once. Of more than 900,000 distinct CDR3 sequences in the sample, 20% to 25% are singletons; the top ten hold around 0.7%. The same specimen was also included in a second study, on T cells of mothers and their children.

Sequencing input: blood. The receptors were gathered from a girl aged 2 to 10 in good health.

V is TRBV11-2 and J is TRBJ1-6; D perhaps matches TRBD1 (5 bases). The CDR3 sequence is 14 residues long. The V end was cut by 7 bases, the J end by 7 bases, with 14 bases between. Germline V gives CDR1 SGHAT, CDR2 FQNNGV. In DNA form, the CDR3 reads TGTGCCAGCAACCCAATGGGGGTAAATTCACCCCTCCACTTT. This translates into CASNPMGVNSPLHF.

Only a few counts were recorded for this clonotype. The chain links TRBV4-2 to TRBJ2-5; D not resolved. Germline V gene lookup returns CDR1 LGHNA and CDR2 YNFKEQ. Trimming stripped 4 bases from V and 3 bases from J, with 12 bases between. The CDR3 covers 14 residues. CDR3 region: CASSPARNEETQYF. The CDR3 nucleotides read TGTGCCAGCAGCCCTGCCCGTAACGAAGAGACCCAGTACTTC.

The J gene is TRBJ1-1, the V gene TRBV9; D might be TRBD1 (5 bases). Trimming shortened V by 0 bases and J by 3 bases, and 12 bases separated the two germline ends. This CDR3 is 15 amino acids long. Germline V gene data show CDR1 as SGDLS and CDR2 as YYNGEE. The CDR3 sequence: CASSVVLGGDTEAFF. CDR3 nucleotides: TGTGCCAGCAGCGTAGTCCTAGGAGGGGACACTGAAGCTTTCTTT.

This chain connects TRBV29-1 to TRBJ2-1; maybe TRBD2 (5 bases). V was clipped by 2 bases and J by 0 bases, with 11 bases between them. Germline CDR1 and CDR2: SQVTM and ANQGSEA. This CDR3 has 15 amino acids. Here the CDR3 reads CSVEREGSSYNEQFF. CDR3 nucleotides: TGCAGCGTTGAAAGGGAAGGGAGCTCCTACAATGAGCAGTTCTTC.

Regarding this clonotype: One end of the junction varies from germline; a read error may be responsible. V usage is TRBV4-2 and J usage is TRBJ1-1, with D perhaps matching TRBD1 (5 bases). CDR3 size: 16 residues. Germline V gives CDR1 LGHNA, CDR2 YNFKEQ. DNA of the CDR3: TGTGCCAGCAGCCAAGATCGAAGGGGAGTCAACACTGAAGCTTCCTTT. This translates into CASSQDRRGVNTEASF.

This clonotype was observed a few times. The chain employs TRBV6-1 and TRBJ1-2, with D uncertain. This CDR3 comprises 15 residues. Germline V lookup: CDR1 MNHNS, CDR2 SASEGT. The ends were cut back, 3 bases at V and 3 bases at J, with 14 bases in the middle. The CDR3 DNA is TGTGCCAGCAGTGATCAGCACACCTCAGACTATGGCTACACCTTC. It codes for CASSDQHTSDYGYTF.

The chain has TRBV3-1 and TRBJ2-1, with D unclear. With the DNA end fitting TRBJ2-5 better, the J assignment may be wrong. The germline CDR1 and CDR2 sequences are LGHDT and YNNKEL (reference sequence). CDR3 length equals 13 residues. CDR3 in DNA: TGTGCCAGCAGCCAAGGGAACGGACAGACCCAGTACTTC. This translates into CASSQGNGQTQYF.

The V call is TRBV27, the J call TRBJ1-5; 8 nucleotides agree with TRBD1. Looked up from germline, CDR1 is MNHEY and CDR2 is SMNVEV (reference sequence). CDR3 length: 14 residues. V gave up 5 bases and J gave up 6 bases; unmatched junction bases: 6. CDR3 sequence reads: CASSLQGGIQPQHF. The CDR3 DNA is TGTGCCAGCAGTCTACAGGGGGGGATTCAGCCCCAGCATTTT.

CDR3 coding DNA: TGTGCCATTTCTAGCGGTAACTCCTACAATGAGCAGTTCTTC. This translates into CAISSGNSYNEQFF. The rearrangement joins TRBV24-1 to TRBJ2-1; 7 bases are a match to TRBD2. Losses at the gene ends were 11 bases for V and 0 bases for J; bases not matched to a gene: 6. This CDR3 is 14 amino acids long. CDR1 is KGHDR and CDR2 is SFDVKD in the germline V gene.

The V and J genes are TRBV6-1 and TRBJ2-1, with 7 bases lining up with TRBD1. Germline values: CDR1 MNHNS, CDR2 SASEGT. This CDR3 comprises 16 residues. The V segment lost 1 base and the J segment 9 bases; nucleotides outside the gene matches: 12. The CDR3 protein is CASSEEWTGAYSEQFF. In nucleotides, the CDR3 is TGTGCCAGCAGTGAAGAGTGGACAGGTGCCTACTCTGAGCAGTTCTTC.

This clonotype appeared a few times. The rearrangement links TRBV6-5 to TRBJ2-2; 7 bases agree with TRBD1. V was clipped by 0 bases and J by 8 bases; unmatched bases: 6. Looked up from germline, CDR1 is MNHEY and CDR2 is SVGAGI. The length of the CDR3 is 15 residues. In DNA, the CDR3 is TGTGCCAGCAGTTACTCTGAGGGGGCGAATGGGGAGCTGTTTTTT. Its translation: CASSYSEGANGELFF.

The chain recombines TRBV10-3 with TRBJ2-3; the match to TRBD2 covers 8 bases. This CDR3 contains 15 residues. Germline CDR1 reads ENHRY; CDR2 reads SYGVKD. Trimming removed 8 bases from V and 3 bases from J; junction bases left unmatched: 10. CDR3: CAIGGREEETDTQYF. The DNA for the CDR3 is TGTGCCATCGGTGGGCGGGAGGAGGAGACAGATACGCAGTATTTT.

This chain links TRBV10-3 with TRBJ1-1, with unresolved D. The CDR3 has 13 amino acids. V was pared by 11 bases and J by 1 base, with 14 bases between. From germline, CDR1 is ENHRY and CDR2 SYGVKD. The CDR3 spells CAAKSLENTEAFF. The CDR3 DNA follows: TGTGCCGCCAAGAGTCTGGAGAACACTGAAGCTTTCTTT.

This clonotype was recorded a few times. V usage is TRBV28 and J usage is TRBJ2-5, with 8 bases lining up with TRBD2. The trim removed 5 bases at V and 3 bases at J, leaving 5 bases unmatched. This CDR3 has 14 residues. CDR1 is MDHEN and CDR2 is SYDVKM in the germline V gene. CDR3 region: CASSETGLEETQYF. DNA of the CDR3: TGTGCCAGCAGTGAGACGGGACTAGAAGAGACCCAGTACTTC. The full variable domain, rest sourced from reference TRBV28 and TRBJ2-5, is DVKVTQSSRYLVKRTGEKVFLECVQDMDHENMFWYRQDPGLGLRLIYFSYDVKMKEKGDIPEGYSVSREKKERFSLILESASTNQTSMYLCASSETGLEETQYFGPGTRLLVL.

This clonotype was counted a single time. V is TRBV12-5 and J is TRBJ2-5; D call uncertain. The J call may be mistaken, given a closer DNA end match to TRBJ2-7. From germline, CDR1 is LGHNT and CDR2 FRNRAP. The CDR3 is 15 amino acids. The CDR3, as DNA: TGTGCTAGTGGTTTGGCCCTCGGAAGACCCTACGAGCAGTACTTC. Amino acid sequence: CASGLALGRPYEQYF.

CDR3 sequence reads: CASSQRDRAYSTNEKLFF. The CDR3 DNA reads as TGCGCCAGCAGCCAAAGGGACAGGGCTTACTCAACTAATGAAAAACTGTTTTTT. The V gene is TRBV4-3, the J gene TRBJ1-4; 9 bases line up with TRBD1. J was trimmed by 0 bases and V by 2 bases; bases with no gene match: 7. The CDR3 has 18 residues. Germline lookup yields CDR1 LGHNA and CDR2 YSLEER.

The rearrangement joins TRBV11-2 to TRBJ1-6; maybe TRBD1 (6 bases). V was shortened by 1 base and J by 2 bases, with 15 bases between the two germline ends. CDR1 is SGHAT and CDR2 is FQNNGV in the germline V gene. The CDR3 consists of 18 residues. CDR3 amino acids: CASSLAGNKGAYNSPLHF. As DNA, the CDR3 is TGTGCCAGCAGCTTAGCAGGGAACAAGGGGGCCTATAATTCACCCCTCCACTTT. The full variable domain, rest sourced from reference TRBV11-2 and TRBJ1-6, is EAGVAQSPRYKIIEKRQSVAFWCNPISGHATLYWYQQILGQGPKLLIQFQNNGVVDDSQLPKDRFSAERLKGVDSTLKIQPAKLEDSAVYLCASSLAGNKGAYNSPLHFGNGTRLTVT.